This TCR beta chain was found in a study of OX40 agonist ivuxolimab in advanced cancers. Study context: The patients received agonistic anti-OX40 (CD134) antibody ivuxolimab.

Turning to this clone: Its cognate antigen is unknown.

Study observations and caveats: More expanded clones were found, on average, in CD8+ than in CD4+ T cells. Several nonresponders also turned out to have low normalized T-cell clonal expansion.

Baseline was the first blood sampling point, followed by cycle 4 day 1 and cycle 7 day 1. CDR1 MNHEY and CDR2 SVGAGI come from the germline V gene. V gave up 5 bases and J gave up 6 bases, with 14 bases separating them. The CDR3 length is 13 residues. Here immunoSEQ multiplex PCR was the method, and the copy in TCRdb shows in-frame clones only, minus some. The table has around 76,000 clones, about 88% seen once. This rearrangement joins TRBV6-5 to TRBJ2-7, with D perhaps TRBD2 (7 bases). Sequencing was performed on CD4+ or CD8+ T cells sorted from blood, taken in a trial of the OX40 agonist ivuxolimab. The TCR originated in an adult with an advanced solid tumor such as melanoma, head and neck, liver or kidney cancer. CDR3 loop: CASSVSRGGEQYF. In nucleotides, the CDR3 is TGTGCCAGCAGTGTATCGAGGGGGGGCGAGCAGTACTTC.